These 29 T cell receptor beta chains originate from one sample sequenced in a study of shared clonotypes between healthy human individuals. Here immunoSEQ multiplex PCR was the method, and the copy in TCRdb shows in-frame clones only, minus some. The sample records fewer than 1.8 million clones, 98% being singletons. The source material was naive CD4+ T cells sorted from blood. Regarding subset: CD45RA+ positively selected. The receptors were gathered from a man aged 25 to 40 in good health.

A word on this clone: The same CDR3 arises from other DNA sequences in this sample as well. The chain recombines TRBV5-4 with TRBJ2-2; D is undetermined. The CDR3 loop spans 14 amino acids. Trimming removed 0 bases from V and 3 bases from J, with 6 bases in between. CDR1 is SGHNT, CDR2 YYREEE, per germline (reference sequence). For the CDR3, the DNA is TGTGCCAGCAGCTTGGAGAGGCACACCGGGGAGCTGTTTTTT. Residues: CASSLERHTGELFF. Full variable domain (missing parts from reference TRBV5-4 and TRBJ2-2): ETGVTQSPTHLIKTRGQQVTLRCSSQSGHNTVSWYQQALGQGPQFIFQYYREEENGRGNFPPRFSGLQFPNYSSELNVNALELDDSALYLCASSLERHTGELFFGEGSRLTVL.

The chain combines TRBV9 with TRBJ1-1, with TRBD1 matching 9 bases. Germline lookup yields CDR1 SGDLS and CDR2 YYNGEE. V was clipped by 2 bases and J by 1 base; unmatched bases: 3. This CDR3 is 15 amino acids long. The CDR3 sequence is CASSVGTGQNTEAFF. CDR3 nucleotide sequence: TGTGCCAGCAGCGTCGGGACAGGGCAGAACACTGAAGCTTTCTTT.

This clone was recorded once. The V call is TRBV4-3, the J call TRBJ2-2; 8 positions agree with TRBD2. V gave up 4 bases and J gave up 3 bases; unmatched junction bases: 4. The CDR3 consists of 15 residues. Germline V lookup: CDR1 LGHNA, CDR2 YSLEER. CDR3 sequence (DNA): TGCGCCAGCAGCCGAGAAGCGGGAGACACCGGGGAGCTGTTTTTT. Translated: CASSREAGDTGELFF.

The chain carries TRBV9 and TRBJ2-3, with no clear D. CDR3 length equals 14 residues. Trimming took off 0 bases at V and 4 bases at J, with 9 bases between the two ends. CDR1 is SGDLS and CDR2 is YYNGEE in the germline V gene. Written as DNA, the CDR3 is TGTGCCAGCAGCGTAGGCTCCGGGCCAGATACGCAGTATTTT. Translating gives CASSVGSGPDTQYF.

The CDR3 loop is CASSLAQTSSREQFF. The CDR3 nucleotides read TGTGCCAGCAGCTTAGCGCAAACTAGTTCCCGAGAGCAGTTCTTC. The chain recombines TRBV7-6 with TRBJ2-1; possible D gene TRBD2, 5 bases. The length of the CDR3 is 15 residues. The germline CDR1 and CDR2 sequences are SGHVS and FNYEAQ. The V end lost 0 bases, the J end lost 10 bases, and 16 bases lay between the germline ends.

V is TRBV6-1 and J is TRBJ1-5, with D perhaps TRBD1 (5 bases). The ends were cut back, 2 bases at V and 9 bases at J, with 11 bases in the middle. The germline V gene encodes CDR1 MNHNS and CDR2 SASEGT. This CDR3 spans 13 amino acids. The CDR3 is CASSERGPRPQHF. DNA for the CDR3: TGTGCCAGCAGTGAAAGGGGTCCGCGGCCCCAGCATTTT.

The V gene is TRBV7-2, the J gene TRBJ2-1, with unresolved D. CDR1 and CDR2 from the germline V gene are SGHTA and FQGNSA. V gave up 3 bases and J gave up 9 bases, with 6 bases separating them. The CDR3 is 11 residues long. The CDR3 is CASSLSSEQFF. Written as DNA, the CDR3 is TGTGCCAGCAGCTTGAGCTCTGAGCAGTTCTTC.

V usage is TRBV7-9 and J usage is TRBJ2-1, with 12 bases matching TRBD2. Unmatched junction bases numbered 17, after V lost 5 bases and J lost 15 bases. The CDR3 totals 16 residues. Germline-derived CDR1 and CDR2 are SEHNR and FQNEAQ (reference sequence). In DNA form, the CDR3 reads TGTGCCAGCAGCGCACGGGGTCCGACTAGCGGGAGTTCCACGTTCTTC. The encoded protein is CASSARGPTSGSSTFF.

V usage is TRBV5-1 and J usage is TRBJ2-4, with D perhaps TRBD2 (6 bases). CDR1 and CDR2 from the germline V gene are SGHRS and YFSETQ. Between the trimmed V and J ends, which lost 4 bases and 0 bases, there was a span of 17 bases. The length of the CDR3 is 17 residues. CDR3 coding DNA: TGCGCCAGCAGCCCCTGGGACTCGGCGGGAGCCAAAAACATTCAGTACTTC. It specifies CASSPWDSAGAKNIQYF.

This clone was found a few times. Different DNA sequences within this sample yield the same CDR3. The rearrangement uses TRBV9 and TRBJ2-2; TRBD2 matches at 8 bases. The CDR3 loop spans 17 amino acids. The junction had 4 bases not matched to a gene; V was cut back by 0 bases and J by 0 bases. Per germline, CDR1 SGDLS and CDR2 YYNGEE. The CDR3 sequence is CASSVAGRGANTGELFF. The CDR3 DNA reads TGTGCCAGCAGCGTAGCCGGGCGGGGGGCGAACACCGGGGAGCTGTTTTTT.

CDR3 in DNA: TGTGCCAGCAGCGTCTGGACGGACTCCTACGAGCAGTACTTC. Translation gives CASSVWTDSYEQYF. V usage is TRBV9 and J usage is TRBJ2-7; D is unclear. Germline CDR1 SGDLS, CDR2 YYNGEE. The CDR3 is 14 amino acids. V was pared by 2 bases and J by 0 bases, with 9 bases between.

The chain couples TRBV7-2 to TRBJ2-5, with D possibly matching TRBD2 (5 bases). The CDR3 totals 18 residues. Trimming left V 2 bases short and J 2 bases short, with 21 bases between. CDR1 and CDR2 from the germline V gene are SGHTA and FQGNSA. CDR3 nucleotide sequence: TGTGCCAGCAGCTTATTAAGTTCGGACCCTCGGAGGCAAGAGACCCAGTACTTC. This sequence encodes CASSLLSSDPRRQETQYF.

The chain recombines TRBV6-1 with TRBJ2-1; 7 bases line up with TRBD2. V trimming: 8 bases; J trimming: 9 bases; junction bases outside the gene matches: 10. CDR3 length: 13 residues. Germline V gene sequence: CDR1 MNHNS, CDR2 SASEGT. In DNA form, the CDR3 reads TGTGCCAGCTCAACGGTCCGGGAGGCTGAGCAGTTCTTC. Translated, it gives CASSTVREAEQFF.

The chain employs TRBV27 and TRBJ1-1; no reliable D call. The CDR3 runs 19 residues. V was trimmed by 1 base and J by 3 bases, leaving 24 bases between them. Germline loops: CDR1 MNHEY, CDR2 SMNVEV (reference sequence). The CDR3 loop is CASSLLGRAQWIWDTEAFF. Here the CDR3 DNA reads TGTGCCAGCAGTTTATTAGGCCGGGCACAGTGGATATGGGACACTGAAGCTTTCTTT.

The rearrangement joins TRBV9 to TRBJ2-2; D is uncertain. Germline V CDR1 and CDR2: SGDLS, YYNGEE. The CDR3 consists of 15 residues. Trimming pared 0 bases from V and 7 bases from J, leaving 13 bases between. This CDR3 reads CASSVDPAGVGELFF. DNA for the CDR3: TGTGCCAGCAGCGTAGACCCAGCTGGAGTCGGGGAGCTGTTTTTT.

As regards this clone: This specimen includes other DNA sequences encoding the same CDR3. This chain links TRBV7-9 with TRBJ1-1, with D hard to call. Germline CDR1 is SEHNR and CDR2 is FQNEAQ (reference sequence). With 0 bases removed from V and 3 bases from J, the gap between germline ends came to 8 bases. This CDR3 has 14 amino acids. The CDR3 region is CASSLAGRDTEAFF. CDR3 coding DNA: TGTGCCAGCAGCTTAGCGGGGAGGGACACTGAAGCTTTCTTT.

Note on this clone: Other DNA sequences in this specimen translate into the identical CDR3. The J gene is TRBJ2-7, the V gene TRBV28; 10 nucleotides align to TRBD1. The CDR3 is 14 amino acids. J was trimmed by 1 base and V by 6 bases; bases with no gene match: 3. Germline CDR1 reads MDHEN; CDR2 reads SYDVKM. The chain's CDR3 is CASRGQGGSYEQYF. Written as DNA, the CDR3 is TGTGCCAGCAGAGGACAGGGGGGATCCTACGAGCAGTACTTC.

The chain has TRBV10-2 and TRBJ2-7; D call uncertain. V dropped 4 bases and J dropped 9 bases, with 13 bases sitting between them. This CDR3 comprises 12 residues. Looked up from germline, CDR1 is WSHSY and CDR2 is SAAADI. In nucleotides, the CDR3 is TGCGCCAGCAGTGCCACGTTGTTAAGGCAGTACTTC. It codes for CASSATLLRQYF.

This sequence joins TRBV5-8 and TRBJ1-2, with D possibly TRBD1 on 5 matching bases. Trimming removed 1 base from V and 3 bases from J, with 10 bases in between. The germline V gene has CDR1 SGHTS and CDR2 YDEGEE. The CDR3 is 14 amino acids. In nucleotides, the CDR3 is TGTGCCAGCAGCTTGTTAGGGGCATACTATGGCTACACCTTC. Translating it yields CASSLLGAYYGYTF. The full variable domain, rest sourced from reference TRBV5-8 and TRBJ1-2, is EAGVTQSPTHLIKTRGQQATLRCSPISGHTSVYWYQQALGLGLQFLLWYDEGEERNRGNFPPRFSGRQFPNYSSELNVNALELEDSALYLCASSLLGAYYGYTFGSGTRLTVV.

The chain joins TRBV10-3 to TRBJ2-7, with D maybe TRBD1 (6 bases). The V gene lost 5 bases and the J gene lost 5 bases, with 16 bases spanning the gap. CDR1 ENHRY and CDR2 SYGVKD come from the germline V gene. The CDR3 is 14 residues long. This CDR3 reads CAISNDRKKDEQYF. CDR3 sequence (DNA): TGTGCCATCAGTAACGACAGGAAGAAAGACGAGCAGTACTTC.

This chain connects TRBV27 to TRBJ2-7; D is ambiguous. V lost 6 bases to trimming and J lost 7 bases, with 10 bases between them. This CDR3 contains 11 residues. The germline V gene has CDR1 MNHEY and CDR2 SMNVEV (reference sequence). The CDR3 DNA is TGTGCCAGCAGGAACCTAGGGGAGCAGTACTTC. This encodes CASRNLGEQYF.

The chain combines TRBV6-1 with TRBJ2-1; D is ambiguous. The germline CDR1 and CDR2 sequences are MNHNS and SASEGT. This CDR3 spans 15 amino acids. The V end lost 6 bases, the J end lost 2 bases, and 14 bases lay between the germline ends. CDR3 in DNA: TGTGCCAGCAGGGCCTTTGTGGTCACCTACAATGAGCAGTTCTTC. Translated, it gives CASRAFVVTYNEQFF.

Notes on this clone: Other DNA sequences in this specimen translate into the identical CDR3. This chain joins TRBV7-2 and TRBJ2-5; the D is unclear. This CDR3 is built from 13 residues. CDR1 and CDR2 from the germline V gene are SGHTA and FQGNSA. The V gene lost 3 bases and the J gene lost 1 base, with 6 bases spanning the gap. DNA of the CDR3: TGTGCCAGCAGCTTGGTACCCCAAGAGACCCAGTACTTC. As protein: CASSLVPQETQYF. The full variable domain, in which reference TRBV7-2 and TRBJ2-5 provide the parts outside the CDR3, is GAGVSQSPSNKVTEKGKDVELRCDPISGHTALYWYRQSLGQGLEFLIYFQGNSAPDKSGLPSDRFSAERTGGSVSTLTIQRTQQEDSAVYLCASSLVPQETQYFGPGTRLLVL.

The chain uses TRBV7-9 and TRBJ2-3; 11 bases are shared with TRBD2. V was pared by 5 bases and J by 0 bases, with 10 bases of the junction left unmatched. Germline CDR1 SEHNR, CDR2 FQNEAQ (reference sequence). The CDR3 covers 18 residues. For the CDR3, the DNA is TGTGCCAGCAGCGGAGGGACTAGCGGAAGAACTAGCACAGATACGCAGTATTTT. Translated: CASSGGTSGRTSTDTQYF.

This sequence joins TRBV4-1 and TRBJ1-4; D is uncertain. V was clipped by 2 bases and J by 8 bases, with 9 bases between them. The germline V gene has CDR1 MGHRA and CDR2 YSYEKL. The CDR3 has 13 amino acids. The CDR3, as DNA: TGCGCCAGCAGCCAATTGGTTAGGGAAAAACTGTTTTTT. It specifies CASSQLVREKLFF.

This clone has only one observation. This chain joins TRBV7-8 and TRBJ2-7; 12 bases are shared with TRBD2. The germline V gene encodes CDR1 SGHVS and CDR2 FQNEAQ. The CDR3 contains 17 residues. The J segment lost 4 bases and the V segment lost 0 bases, leaving 7 bases of the junction unmatched. DNA of the CDR3: TGTGCCAGCAGCTTAGCGGTGCTAGCGGGAGGGCCGTACGAGCAGTACTTC. This sequence encodes CASSLAVLAGGPYEQYF.

The genes are TRBV6-4 and TRBJ2-1; D is undetermined. Germline V lookup: CDR1 MRHNA, CDR2 SNTAGT. V gave up 6 bases and J gave up 6 bases, with 18 bases separating them. CDR3 length: 15 amino acids. CDR3 loop: CASRRAATWVNEQFF. The CDR3 DNA is TGTGCCAGCAGGCGAGCAGCCACCTGGGTCAATGAGCAGTTCTTC.

The chain recombines TRBV5-4 with TRBJ2-7, with D hard to call. V dropped 1 base and J dropped 4 bases, with 15 bases sitting between them. This CDR3 has 15 residues. CDR1 is SGHNT and CDR2 is YYREEE in the germline V gene (reference sequence). The CDR3 nucleotides are TGTGCCAGCAGCTTGTACCAGAGTAGACTTTACGAGCAGTACTTC. Translation gives CASSLYQSRLYEQYF.

The chain combines TRBV11-3 with TRBJ2-5, with 7 nucleotides matching TRBD1. V was clipped by 1 base and J by 4 bases; unmatched bases: 9. Germline loops: CDR1 SGHNT, CDR2 YENEEA. CDR3 size: 16 residues. CDR3 residues: CASSLGRNRGSETQYF. In DNA, the CDR3 is TGTGCCAGCAGCTTAGGGAGAAACAGGGGTTCAGAGACCCAGTACTTC.